This is a list of T cell receptor beta chains from one sample in a study of cytomegalovirus exposure and HLA in healthy donors. Sequencing used immunoSEQ multiplex PCR; TCRdb keeps in-frame clones, though not all of them. The sample yields about 140,000 clones, roughly 86% seen once. Material: PBMCs. The receptors come from a man between 18 and 29 years old in good health and CMV-seropositive. The CDR3 runs from the conserved cysteine through the conserved F or W. The D gene is left open where the match is weak. Some rows mark clone size as missing; the rest say once, few, many or name a class of expanded clone.

V gene	clone size	CDR3 length	J gene	D gene	CDR3 DNA	CDR3 protein
TRBV5-1	-	14	TRBJ2-1	TRBD1	TGCGCCAGTTTATCCGGGACAGTAAACAATGAGCAGTTCTTC	CASLSGTVNNEQFF
TRBV7-8	-	14	TRBJ2-1	-	TGTGCCAGTAACCCGTCGGTAGATTACAATGAGCAGTTCTTC	CASNPSVDYNEQFF
TRBV5-4	-	16	TRBJ1-2	-	TGTGCCAGCAGCCTACAAGGTGGGGGCATCAACTATGGCTACACCTTC	CASSLQGGGINYGYTF
TRBV27	once	16	TRBJ1-2	TRBD1	TGTGCCAGCAGGAAAGCCGGGACAGGGCTATTTATAAGCTACACCTTC	CASRKAGTGLFISYTF
TRBV5-4	-	14	TRBJ2-5	-	TGTGCCAGCAGCCCGGGGGTAAACCAAGAGACCCAGTACTTC	CASSPGVNQETQYF
TRBV9	-	15	TRBJ2-7	-	TGTGCCAGCAGCGTAGAGGCGGGCAAATCCTACGAGCAGTACTTC	CASSVEAGKSYEQYF
TRBV6-6	once	14	TRBJ2-3	TRBD2	TGTGCCAGCAGTTACGGGACTAGCGCTGATACGCAGTATTTT	CASSYGTSADTQYF
TRBV20-1	once	11	TRBJ2-7	-	TGCAGTGTTCTTACTACCTACGAGCAGTACTTC	CSVLTTYEQYF
TRBV5-1	-	15	TRBJ2-3	TRBD1	TGCGCCAGCAGCGTGACAGGGCTTAGCACAGATACGCAGTATTTT	CASSVTGLSTDTQYF
TRBV6-5	-	14	TRBJ2-1	TRBD1	TGTGCCAGCAGAGAAACAGGGGGCGGCTCTGAGCAGTTCTTC	CASRETGGGSEQFF
TRBV25-1	-	14	TRBJ2-7	TRBD2	TGTGCCAGCAGTGACCCGGGGGGCTCCTACGAGCAGTACTTC	CASSDPGGSYEQYF
TRBV6-6	-	16	TRBJ2-1	-	TGTGCCAGCAGTTACTTAACTAGAACAACCTACAATGAGCAGTTCTTC	CASSYLTRTTYNEQFF
TRBV6-4	-	15	TRBJ2-7	-	TGTGCCAGCAGTGACCCGAAGGTAGGAGACTCCGAGCAGTACTTC	CASSDPKVGDSEQYF
TRBV7-9	-	15	TRBJ2-3	TRBD1	TGTGCCAGCAGCTCCGGGACAGGGAATTCAGATACGCAGTATTTT	CASSSGTGNSDTQYF
TRBV2	-	16	TRBJ2-1	-	TGTGCCAGCAGTGAAGGAGGAGGGGATTGGTCGAATGAGCAGTTCTTC	CASSEGGGDWSNEQFF
TRBV10-2	-	13	TRBJ2-7	-	TGCGCCAGCAGTCTTGACATTTCCTACGAGCAGTACTTC	CASSLDISYEQYF
TRBV6-4	-	15	TRBJ2-5	-	TGTGCCAGCAGTCAAAGGGGATTTGGCCAAGAGACCCAGTACTTC	CASSQRGFGQETQYF
TRBV11-2	-	18	TRBJ2-1	TRBD2	TGTGCCAGCAGCTTTAACCAACTAGCGGGAGTTATCTACAATGAGCAGTTCTTC	CASSFNQLAGVIYNEQFF
TRBV5-1	-	19	TRBJ2-1	TRBD2	TGCGCCAGCAGCTTGGCCAGGTTAGCGGGAGAAATAGGGCACAATGAGCAGTTCTTC	CASSLARLAGEIGHNEQFF
TRBV2	-	13	TRBJ2-5	-	TGTGCCAGCCCTGGAGGCAGTCAAGAGACCCAGTACTTC	CASPGGSQETQYF
TRBV9	-	17	TRBJ2-2	TRBD2	TGTGCCAGCAGCGGTGGCGGGACTAGCGGTTACACCGGGGAGCTGTTTTTT	CASSGGGTSGYTGELFF
TRBV27	-	12	TRBJ2-7	-	TGTGCCAGCAGCGGAAGAGAGGCCGAGCAGTACTTC	CASSGREAEQYF
TRBV19	few	15	TRBJ1-1	-	TGTGCCAGTAGTAGAGATTCAGGGTTGAACACTGAAGCTTTCTTT	CASSRDSGLNTEAFF
TRBV6-4	few	16	TRBJ1-4	TRBD1	TGTGCCAGCAGTGACGCCTCGGGACAGGATAATGAAAAACTGTTTTTT	CASSDASGQDNEKLFF
TRBV15	-	15	TRBJ2-3	-	TGTGCCACCAGCAATCTCGACTTTCGCACAGATACGCAGTATTTT	CATSNLDFRTDTQYF